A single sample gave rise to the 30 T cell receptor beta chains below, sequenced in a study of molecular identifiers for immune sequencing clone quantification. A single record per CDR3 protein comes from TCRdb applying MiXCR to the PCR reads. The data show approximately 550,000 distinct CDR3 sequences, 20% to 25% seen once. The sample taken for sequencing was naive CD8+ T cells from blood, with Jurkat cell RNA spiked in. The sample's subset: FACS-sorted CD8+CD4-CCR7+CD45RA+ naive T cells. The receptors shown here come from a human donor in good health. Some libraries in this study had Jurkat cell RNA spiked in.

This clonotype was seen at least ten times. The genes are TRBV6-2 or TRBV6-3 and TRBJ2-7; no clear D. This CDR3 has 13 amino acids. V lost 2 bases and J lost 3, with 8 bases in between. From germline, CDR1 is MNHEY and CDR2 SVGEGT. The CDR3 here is CASSYRDFYEQYF. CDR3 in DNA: TGTGCCAGCAGTTACAGGGATTTCTACGAGCAGTACTTC.

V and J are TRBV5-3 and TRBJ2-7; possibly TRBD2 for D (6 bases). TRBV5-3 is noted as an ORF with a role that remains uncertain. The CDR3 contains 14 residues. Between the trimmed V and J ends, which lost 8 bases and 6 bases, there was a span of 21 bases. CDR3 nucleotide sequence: TGTGCCAGCAGCCCCGTTCCTAGCGTCCCCGAGCAGTACTTC. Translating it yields CASSPVPSVPEQYF.

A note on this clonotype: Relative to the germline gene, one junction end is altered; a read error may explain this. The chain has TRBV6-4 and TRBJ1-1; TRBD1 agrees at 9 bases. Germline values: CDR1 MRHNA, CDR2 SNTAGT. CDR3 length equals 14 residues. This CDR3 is CASSETGGNIEALF. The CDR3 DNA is TGTGCCAGCAGTGAGACAGGGGGAAACATTGAAGCTCTCTTT.

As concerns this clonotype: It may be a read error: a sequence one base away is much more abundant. In nucleotides, the CDR3 is TGTGCCGGCAGCTTATACGGACGGTTCCAAGAGACCCAGTACTTC. This gives the protein CAGSLYGRFQETQYF. This chain joins TRBV7-6 and TRBJ2-5, with D uncertain. Germline CDR1 SGHVS, CDR2 FNYEAQ. The CDR3 has 15 amino acids.

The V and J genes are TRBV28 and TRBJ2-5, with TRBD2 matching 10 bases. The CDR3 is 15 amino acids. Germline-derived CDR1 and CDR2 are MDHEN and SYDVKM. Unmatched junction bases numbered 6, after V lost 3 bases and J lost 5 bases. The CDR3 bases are TGTGCCAGCAGTTTGAATAGGGGACTAGCGGAGACCCAGTACTTC. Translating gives CASSLNRGLAETQYF. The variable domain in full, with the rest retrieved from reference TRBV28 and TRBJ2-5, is DVKVTQSSRYLVKRTGEKVFLECVQDMDHENMFWYRQDPGLGLRLIYFSYDVKMKEKGDIPEGYSVSREKKERFSLILESASTNQTSMYLCASSLNRGLAETQYFGPGTRLLVL.

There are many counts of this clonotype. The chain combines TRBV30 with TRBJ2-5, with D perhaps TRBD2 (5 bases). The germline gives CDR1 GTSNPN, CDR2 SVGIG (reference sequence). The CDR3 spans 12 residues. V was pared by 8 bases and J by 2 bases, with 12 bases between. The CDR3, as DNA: TGTGCCCACGAGGGCCCACAAGAGACCCAGTACTTC. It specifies CAHEGPQETQYF.

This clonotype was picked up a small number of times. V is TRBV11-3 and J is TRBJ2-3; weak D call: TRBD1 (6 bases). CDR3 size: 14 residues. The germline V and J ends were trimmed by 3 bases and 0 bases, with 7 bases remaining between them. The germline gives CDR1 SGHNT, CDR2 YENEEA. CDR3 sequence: CASSFQGSTDTQYF. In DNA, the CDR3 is TGTGCCAGCAGCTTTCAGGGGAGCACAGATACGCAGTATTTT.

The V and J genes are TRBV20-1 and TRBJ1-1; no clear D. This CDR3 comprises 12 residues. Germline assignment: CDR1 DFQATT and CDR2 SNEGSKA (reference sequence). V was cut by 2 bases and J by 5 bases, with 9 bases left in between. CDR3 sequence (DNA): TGCAGTGCTAGATGGAGCGGAACTGAAGCTTTCTTT. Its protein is CSARWSGTEAFF.

In DNA, the CDR3 is TGTGCCAGCAGCTCCGGGACAATTAGCGAGCAGTACTTC. Its translation: CASSSGTISEQYF. The chain uses TRBV7-9 and TRBJ2-7; the D gene is possibly TRBD1 (6 bases). Germline V gives CDR1 SEHNR, CDR2 FQNEAQ (reference sequence). V was cut by 4 bases and J by 6 bases, with 13 bases left in between. The CDR3 is 13 amino acids. Based on the CDR3 plus reference TRBV7-9 and TRBJ2-7, the full variable domain is DTGVSQNPRHKITKRGQNVTFRCDPISEHNRLYWYRQTLGQGPEFLTYFQNEAQLEKSRLLSDRFSAERPKGSFSTLEIQRTEQGDSAMYLCASSSGTISEQYFGPGTRLTVT.

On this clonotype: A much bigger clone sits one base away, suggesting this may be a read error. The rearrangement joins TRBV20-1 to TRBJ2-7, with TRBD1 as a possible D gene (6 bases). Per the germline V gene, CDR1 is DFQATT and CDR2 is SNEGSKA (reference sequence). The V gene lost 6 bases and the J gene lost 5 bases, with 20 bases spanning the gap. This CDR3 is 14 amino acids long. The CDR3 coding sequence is TGCAGTGCCGCAGAAAACAGGGTCGCGGACGAGCAGTACTTC. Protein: CSAAENRVADEQYF.

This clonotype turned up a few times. The CDR3 sequence is CASIPMGGREQYF. The CDR3 region has the DNA TGTGCCAGCATCCCAATGGGGGGAAGAGAGCAGTACTTC. This chain uses TRBV7-9 with TRBJ2-7; D perhaps matches TRBD2 (6 bases). The CDR3 loop spans 13 amino acids. Germline V gene lookup returns CDR1 SEHNR and CDR2 FQNEAQ (reference sequence). V lost 7 bases, J lost 7 bases, and 17 bases lay in between.

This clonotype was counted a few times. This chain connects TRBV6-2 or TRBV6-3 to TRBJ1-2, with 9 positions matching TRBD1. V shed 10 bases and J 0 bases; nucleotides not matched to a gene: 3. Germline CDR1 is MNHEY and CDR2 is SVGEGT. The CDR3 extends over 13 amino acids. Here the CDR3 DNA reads TGTGCCACCTGGACAGGGGCTAACTATGGCTACACCTTC. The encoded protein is CATWTGANYGYTF.

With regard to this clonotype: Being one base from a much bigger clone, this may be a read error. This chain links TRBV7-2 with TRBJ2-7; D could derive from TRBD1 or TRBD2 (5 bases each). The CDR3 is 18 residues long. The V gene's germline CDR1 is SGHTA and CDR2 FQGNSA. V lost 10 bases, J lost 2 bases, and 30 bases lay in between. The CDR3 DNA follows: TGTGCCAACCGGTCCGGGTTGGGGGAGTCGCAGGGCCCCTACGAGCAGTACTTC. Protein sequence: CANRSGLGESQGPYEQYF.

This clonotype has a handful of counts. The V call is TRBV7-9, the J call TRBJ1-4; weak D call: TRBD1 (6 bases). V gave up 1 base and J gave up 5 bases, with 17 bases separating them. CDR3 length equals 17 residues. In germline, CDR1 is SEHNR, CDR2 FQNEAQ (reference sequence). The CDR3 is CASSLGQGLGENEKLFF. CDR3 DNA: TGTGCCAGCAGCTTAGGGCAGGGGTTGGGAGAAAATGAAAAACTGTTTTTT.

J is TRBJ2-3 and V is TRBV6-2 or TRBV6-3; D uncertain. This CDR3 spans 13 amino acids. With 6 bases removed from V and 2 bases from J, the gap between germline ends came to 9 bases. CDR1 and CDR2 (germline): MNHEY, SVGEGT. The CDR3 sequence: CASRRLFTDTQYF. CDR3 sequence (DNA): TGTGCCAGCAGACGATTGTTCACAGATACGCAGTATTTT.

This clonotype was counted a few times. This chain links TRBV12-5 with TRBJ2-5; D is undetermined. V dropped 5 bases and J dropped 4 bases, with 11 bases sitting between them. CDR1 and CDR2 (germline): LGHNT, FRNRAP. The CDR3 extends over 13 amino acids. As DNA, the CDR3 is TGTGCTAGTGGTCCCGGTGGTTCAGAGACCCAGTACTTC. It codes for CASGPGGSETQYF.

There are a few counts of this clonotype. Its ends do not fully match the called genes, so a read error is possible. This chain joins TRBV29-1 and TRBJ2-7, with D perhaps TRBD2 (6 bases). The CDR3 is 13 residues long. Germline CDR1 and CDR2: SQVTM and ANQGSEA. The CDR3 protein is CSVTTEGSFEQYF. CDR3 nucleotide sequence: TGCAGCGTAACGACGGAGGGTTCCTTCGAGCAGTACTTC.

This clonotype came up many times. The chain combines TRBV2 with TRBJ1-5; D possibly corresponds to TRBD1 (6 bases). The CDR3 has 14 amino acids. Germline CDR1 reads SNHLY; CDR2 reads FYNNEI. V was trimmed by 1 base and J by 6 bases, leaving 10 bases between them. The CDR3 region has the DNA TGTGCCAGCAGTGAAGGGCAGGGGCCTCAGCCCCAGCATTTT. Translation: CASSEGQGPQPQHF.

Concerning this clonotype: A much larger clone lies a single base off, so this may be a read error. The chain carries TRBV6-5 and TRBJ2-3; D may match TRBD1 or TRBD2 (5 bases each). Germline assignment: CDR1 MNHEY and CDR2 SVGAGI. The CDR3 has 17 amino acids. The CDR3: CASSHSPGRLGTDTQYF. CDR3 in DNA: TGTGCCAGCAGTCACTCTCCGGGGCGCCTAGGGACAGATACGCAGTATTTT.

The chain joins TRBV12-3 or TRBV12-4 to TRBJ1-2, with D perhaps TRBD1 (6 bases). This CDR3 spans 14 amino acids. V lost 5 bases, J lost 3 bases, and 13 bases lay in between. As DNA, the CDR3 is TGTGCCAGCAGTGGAGAGACAGGAGACTATGGCTACACCTTC. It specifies CASSGETGDYGYTF.

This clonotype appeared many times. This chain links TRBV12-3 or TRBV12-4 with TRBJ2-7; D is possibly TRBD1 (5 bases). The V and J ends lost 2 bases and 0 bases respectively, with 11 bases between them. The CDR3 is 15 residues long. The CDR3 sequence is CASSLIQGSSYEQYF. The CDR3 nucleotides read TGTGCCAGCAGTTTAATCCAGGGCAGCTCCTACGAGCAGTACTTC.

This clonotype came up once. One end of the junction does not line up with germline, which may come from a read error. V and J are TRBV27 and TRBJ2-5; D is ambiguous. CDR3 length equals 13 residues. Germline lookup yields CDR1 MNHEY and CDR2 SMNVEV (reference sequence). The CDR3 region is CTSSLQSQETQYF. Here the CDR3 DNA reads TGTACCAGCAGTTTACAGTCCCAAGAGACCCAGTACTTC.

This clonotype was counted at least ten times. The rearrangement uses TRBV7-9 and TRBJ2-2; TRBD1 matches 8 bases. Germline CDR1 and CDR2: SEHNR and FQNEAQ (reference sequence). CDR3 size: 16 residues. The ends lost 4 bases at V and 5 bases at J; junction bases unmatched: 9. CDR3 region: CASSSAGRTGTGELFF. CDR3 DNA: TGTGCCAGCAGCTCCGCCGGCCGGACAGGGACCGGGGAGCTGTTTTTT.

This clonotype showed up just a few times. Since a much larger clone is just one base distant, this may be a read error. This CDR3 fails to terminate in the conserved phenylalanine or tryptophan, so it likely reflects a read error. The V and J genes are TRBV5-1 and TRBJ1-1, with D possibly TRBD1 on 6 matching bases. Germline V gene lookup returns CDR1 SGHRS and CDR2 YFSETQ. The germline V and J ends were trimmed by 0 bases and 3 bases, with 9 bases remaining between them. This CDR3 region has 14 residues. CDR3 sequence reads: CASSLATGYTEAFL. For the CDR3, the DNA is TGCGCCAGCAGCTTGGCCACAGGGTACACTGAAGCTTTCCTT.

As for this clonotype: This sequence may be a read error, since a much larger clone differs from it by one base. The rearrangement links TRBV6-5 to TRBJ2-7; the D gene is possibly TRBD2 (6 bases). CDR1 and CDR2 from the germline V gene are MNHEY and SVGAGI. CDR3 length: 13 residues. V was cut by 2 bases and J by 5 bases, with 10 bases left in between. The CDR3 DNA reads TGTGCCAGCAGTTACGGGAGGTCCAACGAGCAGTACTTC. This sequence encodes CASSYGRSNEQYF.

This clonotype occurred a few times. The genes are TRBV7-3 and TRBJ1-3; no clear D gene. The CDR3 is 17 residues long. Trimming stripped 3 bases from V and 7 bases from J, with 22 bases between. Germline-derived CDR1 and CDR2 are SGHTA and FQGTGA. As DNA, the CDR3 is TGTGCCAGCAGCTTGGGTCCGGGGATTGCTTCCCCGAACACCATATATTTT. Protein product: CASSLGPGIASPNTIYF.

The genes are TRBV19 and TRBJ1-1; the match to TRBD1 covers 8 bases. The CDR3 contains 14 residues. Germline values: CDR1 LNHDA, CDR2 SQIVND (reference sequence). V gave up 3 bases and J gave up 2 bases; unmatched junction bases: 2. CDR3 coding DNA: TGTGCCAGTAGTATTGACAGGGGTAACACTGAAGCTTTCTTT. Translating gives CASSIDRGNTEAFF. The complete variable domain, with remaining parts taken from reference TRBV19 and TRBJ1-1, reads DGGITQSPKYLFRKEGQNVTLSCEQNLNHDAMYWYRQDPGQGLRLIYYSQIVNDFQKGDIAEGYSVSREKKESFPLTVTSAQKNPTAFYLCASSIDRGNTEAFFGQGTRLTVV.

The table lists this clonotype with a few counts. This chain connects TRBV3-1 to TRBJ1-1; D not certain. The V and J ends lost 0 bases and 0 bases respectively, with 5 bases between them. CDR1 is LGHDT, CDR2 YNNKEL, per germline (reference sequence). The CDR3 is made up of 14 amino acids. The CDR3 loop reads CASSQDNLNTEAFF. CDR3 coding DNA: TGTGCCAGCAGCCAAGATAACCTGAACACTGAAGCTTTCTTT.

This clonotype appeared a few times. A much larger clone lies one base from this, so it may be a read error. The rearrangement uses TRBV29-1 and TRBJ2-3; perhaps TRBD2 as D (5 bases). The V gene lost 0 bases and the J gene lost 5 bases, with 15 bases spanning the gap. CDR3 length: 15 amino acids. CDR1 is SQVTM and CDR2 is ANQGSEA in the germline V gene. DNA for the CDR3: TGCAGCGTTGAAGATTGGGAGAGGGCTGGAGATACGCAGTATTTT. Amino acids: CSVEDWERAGDTQYF.

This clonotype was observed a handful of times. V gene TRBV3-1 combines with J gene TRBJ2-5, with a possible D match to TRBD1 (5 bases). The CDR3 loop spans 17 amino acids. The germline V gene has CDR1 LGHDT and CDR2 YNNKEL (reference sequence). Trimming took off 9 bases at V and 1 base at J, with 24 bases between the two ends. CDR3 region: CASNSLGETWGQETQYF. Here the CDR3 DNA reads TGTGCCAGTAACTCGTTAGGGGAAACTTGGGGCCAAGAGACCCAGTACTTC.